This is a list of T cell receptor beta chains from one sample in a study of T cell responses to AZD1222 COVID-19 vaccine. TCRdb's table, derived via immunoSEQ multiplex PCR, lists solely in-frame clones and lacks some. The sample lists about 110,000 clones; around 81% were seen once. The sample consisted of peripheral blood, taken on day 0 of AZD1222 vaccination. These receptors came from an adult in good health. CDR3s include the opening cysteine and the closing phenylalanine or tryptophan. Each record gives: J gene, D gene, V gene, clone size, CDR3 protein, CDR3 DNA. A D gene is named only where the DNA matches it firmly. Clone size, where shown, is once, few, many, or a class for clones that have expanded.

TRBJ1-1 | . | TRBV6-5 | . | CASSYSRGSTEAFF | TGTGCCAGCAGTTACTCACGAGGGAGCACTGAAGCTTTCTTT
TRBJ1-2 | . | TRBV18 | . | CASSPGGPTGTYTF | TGTGCCAGCTCACCTGGTGGACCTACAGGGACCTACACCTTC
TRBJ2-3 | . | TRBV5-1 | . | CASSLGSNTDTQYF | TGCGCCAGCAGCTTGGGATCGAATACAGATACGCAGTATTTT
TRBJ2-1 | TRBD2 | TRBV6-2/TRBV6-3 | . | CASSFDPTSGGRYNEQFF | TGTGCCAGCAGTTTCGACCCGACTAGCGGGGGACGGTACAATGAGCAGTTCTTC
TRBJ2-5 | TRBD2 | TRBV28 | . | CASSLPRTSGRAETQYF | TGTGCCAGCAGTCTCCCTCGGACTAGCGGGAGAGCGGAGACCCAGTACTTC
TRBJ1-3 | . | TRBV13 | many | CASSGGGSSGNTIYF | TGTGCCAGCAGCGGAGGGGGTTCATCTGGAAACACCATATATTTT
TRBJ1-1 | . | TRBV28 | . | CASSSMTAMNTEAFF | TGTGCCAGCAGTTCCATGACAGCGATGAACACTGAAGCTTTCTTT
TRBJ2-3 | TRBD1 | TRBV18 | . | CASSQSTGSGRTDTQYF | TGTGCCAGCTCACAGTCGACAGGGTCCGGCCGCACAGATACGCAGTATTTT
TRBJ1-2 | . | TRBV7-2 | . | CASSSGGGNYGYTF | TGTGCCAGCAGCTCTGGGGGCGGGAACTATGGCTACACCTTC
TRBJ2-3 | TRBD2 | TRBV15 | once | CATSSPRGLAGATKADTQYF | TGTGCCACCAGCTCTCCAAGGGGTCTAGCGGGGGCCACGAAGGCAGATACGCAGTATTTT
TRBJ2-5 | TRBD1 | TRBV7-2 | once | CASSSTGGAETQYF | TGTGCCAGCAGCTCGACAGGGGGCGCAGAGACCCAGTACTTC
TRBJ2-1 | . | TRBV7-6 | . | CASSLARAGSNEQFF | TGTGCCAGCAGCTTAGCGAGGGCAGGGTCCAATGAGCAGTTCTTC
TRBJ1-5 | . | TRBV19 | . | CASSIIRTGAGNQPQHF | TGTGCCAGTAGTATTATTCGGACGGGGGCGGGCAATCAGCCCCAGCATTTT
TRBJ1-6 | . | TRBV2 | . | CASSDTSSYNSPLHF | TGTGCCAGCAGTGACACCAGCTCCTATAATTCACCCCTCCACTTT
TRBJ1-4 | . | TRBV28 | . | CASSLSGGRTLEKLFF | TGTGCCAGCAGTTTATCCGGGGGCCGAACGCTCGAAAAACTGTTTTTT
TRBJ1-4 | . | TRBV4-1 | . | CASSQDQTRTNEKLFF | TGCGCCAGCAGCCAAGACCAGACACGGACTAATGAAAAACTGTTTTTT
TRBJ2-3 | . | TRBV19 | . | CASSIAPTGRGTDTQYF | TGTGCCAGTAGTATAGCCCCGACAGGGAGGGGCACAGATACGCAGTATTTT
TRBJ1-1 | . | TRBV19 | . | CASSLGPNTEAFF | TGTGCCAGTAGTTTAGGTCCGAACACTGAAGCTTTCTTT
TRBJ1-6 | TRBD1 | TRBV2 | . | CASSLGTGNSPLHF | TGTGCCAGCAGCTTGGGGACAGGGAACTCACCCCTCCACTTT
TRBJ2-7 | TRBD1 | TRBV7-9 | . | CASSHDRGYEQYF | TGTGCCAGCAGCCACGACAGGGGCTACGAGCAGTACTTC
TRBJ2-3 | . | TRBV11-2 | . | CASSLAAGLRQQYF | TGTGCCAGCAGCTTAGCGGCAGGACTTCGACAGCAGTATTTT
TRBJ1-5 | TRBD1 | TRBV30 | . | CAWSVRQGLYQPQHF | TGTGCCTGGAGTGTACGACAGGGGTTATATCAGCCCCAGCATTTT
TRBJ2-1 | . | TRBV3-1/TRBV3-2 | . | CASSQVRTTNNEQFF | TGTGCCAGCAGCCAAGTCAGGACTACCAACAATGAGCAGTTCTTC
TRBJ2-1 | TRBD2 | TRBV7-2 | . | CASSLYRGRAGNEQFF | TGTGCCAGCAGCTTATATCGCGGGAGGGCCGGCAATGAGCAGTTCTTC
TRBJ2-3 | TRBD1 | TRBV27 | . | CASSSLSGTGGSATQYF | TGTGCCAGCAGTTCGCTGTCCGGGACAGGGGGCTCGGCTACGCAGTATTTT
TRBJ2-2 | . | TRBV19 | . | CASSMFGGHTGELFF | TGTGCCAGTAGTATGTTCGGGGGGCACACCGGGGAGCTGTTTTTT
TRBJ1-2 | . | TRBV5-6 | . | CASREVPGTVYGYTF | TGTGCCAGCAGGGAAGTCCCCGGGACTGTGTATGGCTACACCTTC
TRBJ1-2 | TRBD1 | TRBV6-2/TRBV6-3 | . | CASRPRGQWGYGYTF | TGTGCCAGCCGCCCGAGGGGGCAATGGGGCTATGGCTACACCTTC
TRBJ1-2 | . | TRBV6-5 | . | CASSFDAGRMRTGYTF | TGTGCCAGCAGTTTCGATGCAGGCCGAATGCGGACGGGCTACACCTTC
TRBJ2-5 | . | TRBV6-5 | . | CASRAGTPKTQYF | TGTGCCAGCAGAGCCGGGACCCCCAAGACCCAGTACTTC
TRBJ1-3 | . | TRBV30 | . | CAWSGQSGNTIYF | TGTGCCTGGAGTGGACAGTCTGGAAACACCATATATTTT
TRBJ2-3 | TRBD1 | TRBV29-1 | . | CSVDRGTGADTQYF | TGCAGCGTTGATCGTGGGACAGGGGCAGATACGCAGTATTTT
TRBJ1-6 | . | TRBV5-6 | . | CASSLAGGRTNSPLHF | TGTGCCAGCAGCTTGGCCGGGGGCAGGACAAATTCACCCCTCCACTTT
TRBJ2-7 | . | TRBV5-6 | . | CASSLEFFSDEQYF | TGTGCCAGCAGCTTAGAGTTCTTCTCTGACGAGCAGTACTTC
TRBJ1-2 | . | TRBV10-3 | . | CAIREGPALNYGYTF | TGTGCCATCAGAGAAGGTCCAGCCTTAAACTATGGCTACACCTTC
TRBJ2-7 | . | TRBV6-2/TRBV6-3 | once | CASSYGGLSEQYF | TGTGCCAGCAGTTACGGGGGGCTGAGCGAGCAGTACTTC
TRBJ2-3 | . | TRBV5-1 | . | CASSLVGSDTQYF | TGCGCCAGCAGCTTGGTCGGCTCAGATACGCAGTATTTT
TRBJ2-5 | TRBD2 | TRBV24-1 | few | CATSGASGRALGETQYF | TGTGCCACCAGTGGGGCTAGCGGGAGGGCCCTCGGAGAGACCCAGTACTTC
TRBJ1-5 | TRBD1 | TRBV18 | once | CASSPSSTGASRQPQHF | TGTGCCAGCTCACCAAGTTCCACAGGGGCTTCAAGACAGCCCCAGCATTTT
TRBJ1-3 | . | TRBV19 | . | CASIASLRGAGNTIYF | TGTGCCAGTATCGCTTCCTTGAGAGGGGCTGGAAACACCATATATTTT
TRBJ1-5 | . | TRBV19 | . | CASDGQINQPQHF | TGTGCCAGTGATGGACAGATCAATCAGCCCCAGCATTTT
TRBJ2-1 | TRBD2 | TRBV9 | . | CASAGTSGSNEQFF | TGTGCCAGCGCCGGGACTAGCGGGAGCAATGAGCAGTTCTTC
TRBJ1-6 | . | TRBV14 | few | CASSKDLTNSPLHF | TGTGCCAGCAGCAAGGACTTGACGAATTCACCCCTCCACTTT
TRBJ1-1 | . | TRBV2 | once | CASRVGSGFTEAFF | TGTGCCAGCAGAGTAGGGAGTGGGTTCACTGAAGCTTTCTTT